A selection of T cell receptor beta chains follows, all from one sample in a study of control samples from healthy donors and cancer patients. Profiled with immunoSEQ multiplex PCR; TCRdb holds only in-frame clones, not every one. Among more than 95,000 clones listed, about 93% were seen once. The material sequenced was blood. These receptors were collected from a man aged 25 to 40 in good health. The CDR3 runs from the conserved cysteine through the conserved F or W. A D gene is named only where the DNA matches it firmly. Clone size, where shown, is once, few, many, or a class for clones that have expanded.

>TRBV30|TRBJ1-5|NA|NA
CAWSSNRDQPQHF
TGTGCCTGGAGTTCCAATCGGGATCAGCCCCAGCATTTT
>TRBV2|TRBJ1-4|NA|NA
CASSGMPNEKLFF
TGTGCCAGCAGTGGTATGCCGAATGAAAAACTGTTTTTT
>TRBV9|TRBJ1-2|NA|NA
CASSVARQGRRYTF
TGTGCCAGCAGCGTAGCTCGTCAGGGTCGGCGCTACACCTTC
>TRBV19|TRBJ2-5|NA|NA
CASSIGSETQYF
TGTGCCAGTAGTATTGGGTCAGAGACCCAGTACTTC
>TRBV6-1|TRBJ1-4|once|NA
CASSEILGEGEKLFF
TGTGCCAGCAGTGAAATTCTTGGGGAAGGAGAAAAACTGTTTTTT
>TRBV10-3|TRBJ2-1|NA|NA
CAISERQEYNEQFF
TGTGCCATCAGTGAGCGCCAGGAATACAATGAGCAGTTCTTC
>TRBV25-1|TRBJ1-1|NA|NA
CASSEIAGQNEAFF
TGTGCCAGCAGTGAAATCGCGGGACAAAATGAAGCTTTCTTT
>TRBV7-9|TRBJ2-2|once|NA
CASSSGVNTGELFF
TGTGCCAGCAGCTCAGGGGTGAACACCGGGGAGCTGTTTTTT
>TRBV7-9|TRBJ1-6|NA|NA
CASSPWGGPNNSPLHF
TGTGCCAGCAGCCCGTGGGGGGGCCCTAATAATTCACCCCTCCACTTT
>TRBV30|TRBJ1-2|NA|NA
CAGLFGQAKDYGYTF
TGTGCCGGGTTGTTTGGGCAGGCGAAGGACTATGGCTACACCTTC
>TRBV15|TRBJ1-2|NA|NA
CATSRDRNSIHGYTF
TGTGCCACCAGCAGAGATCGCAACAGTATTCATGGCTACACCTTC
>TRBV28|TRBJ2-5|NA|NA
CASSEGLAVGETQYF
TGTGCCAGCAGTGAGGGACTGGCGGTTGGGGAGACCCAGTACTTC
>TRBV6-5|TRBJ1-4|once|NA
CASTRGAREKLFF
TGTGCCAGCACAAGAGGGGCGAGGGAAAAACTGTTTTTT
>TRBV27|TRBJ1-1|NA|TRBD1
CASRRGLGTEAFF
TGTGCCAGCCGCAGGGGGCTAGGGACTGAAGCTTTCTTT
>TRBV9|TRBJ2-3|NA|NA
CASSAVGTGDTQYF
TGTGCCAGCAGCGCGGTGGGGACCGGAGATACGCAGTATTTT
>TRBV5-1|TRBJ2-1|NA|NA
CASSLNRAPEQFF
TGCGCCAGCAGCCTGAACAGGGCCCCTGAGCAGTTCTTC